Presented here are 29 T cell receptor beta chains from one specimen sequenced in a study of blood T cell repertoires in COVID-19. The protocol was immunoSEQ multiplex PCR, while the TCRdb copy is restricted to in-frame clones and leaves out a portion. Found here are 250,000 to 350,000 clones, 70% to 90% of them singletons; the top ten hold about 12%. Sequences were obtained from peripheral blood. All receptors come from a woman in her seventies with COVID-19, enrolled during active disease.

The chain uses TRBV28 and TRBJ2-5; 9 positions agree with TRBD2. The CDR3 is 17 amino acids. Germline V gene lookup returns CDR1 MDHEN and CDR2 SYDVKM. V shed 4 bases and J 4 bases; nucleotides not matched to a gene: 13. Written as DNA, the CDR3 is TGTGCCAGCAGTTCGCCAGGATTAGCGGGGGAGGGAGAGACCCAGTACTTC. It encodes CASSSPGLAGEGETQYF. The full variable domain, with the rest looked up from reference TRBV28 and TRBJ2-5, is DVKVTQSSRYLVKRTGEKVFLECVQDMDHENMFWYRQDPGLGLRLIYFSYDVKMKEKGDIPEGYSVSREKKERFSLILESASTNQTSMYLCASSSPGLAGEGETQYFGPGTRLLVL.

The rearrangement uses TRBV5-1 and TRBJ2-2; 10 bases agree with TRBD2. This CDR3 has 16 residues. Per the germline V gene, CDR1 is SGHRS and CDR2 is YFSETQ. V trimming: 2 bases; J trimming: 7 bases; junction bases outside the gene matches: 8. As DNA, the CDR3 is TGCGCCAGCAGCTTAAACAGCGGGGGGGCCAACGGGGAGCTGTTTTTT. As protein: CASSLNSGGANGELFF.

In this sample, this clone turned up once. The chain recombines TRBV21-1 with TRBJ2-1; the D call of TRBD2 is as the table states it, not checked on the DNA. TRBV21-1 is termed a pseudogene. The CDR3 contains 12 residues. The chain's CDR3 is CASSKNLNEQFF. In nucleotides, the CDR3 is TGTGCCAGCAGCAAAAATCTAAATGAGCAGTTCTTC.

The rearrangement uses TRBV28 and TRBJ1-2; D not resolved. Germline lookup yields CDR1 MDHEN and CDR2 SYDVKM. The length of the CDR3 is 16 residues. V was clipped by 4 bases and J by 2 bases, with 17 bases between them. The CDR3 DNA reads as TGTGCCAGCAGTTCCGGTTTGACACCCCTCAACTATGGCTACACCTTC. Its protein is CASSSGLTPLNYGYTF.

The CDR3 reads CASSRGLADYTDTQYF. The CDR3 DNA follows: TGTGCCAGCAGCCGGGGACTAGCAGATTACACAGATACGCAGTATTTT. The rearrangement uses TRBV5-4 and TRBJ2-3, with 9 bases fitting TRBD2. The CDR3 has 16 amino acids. Germline V gives CDR1 SGHNT, CDR2 YYREEE (reference sequence). Unmatched junction bases numbered 8, after V lost 4 bases and J lost 2 bases.

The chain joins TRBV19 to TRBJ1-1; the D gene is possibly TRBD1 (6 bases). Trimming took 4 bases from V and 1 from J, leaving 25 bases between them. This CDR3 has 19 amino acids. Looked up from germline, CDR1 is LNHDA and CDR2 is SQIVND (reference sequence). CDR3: CASSTEVSWKSGANTEAFF. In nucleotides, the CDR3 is TGTGCCAGTAGTACAGAAGTATCCTGGAAGTCAGGGGCGAACACTGAAGCTTTCTTT.

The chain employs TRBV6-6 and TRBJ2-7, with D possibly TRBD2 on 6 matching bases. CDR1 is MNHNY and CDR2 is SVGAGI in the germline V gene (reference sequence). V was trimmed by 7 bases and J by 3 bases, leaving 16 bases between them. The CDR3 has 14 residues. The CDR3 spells CASTQISGNYEQYF. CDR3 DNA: TGTGCCAGCACTCAAATTAGCGGCAACTACGAGCAGTACTTC.

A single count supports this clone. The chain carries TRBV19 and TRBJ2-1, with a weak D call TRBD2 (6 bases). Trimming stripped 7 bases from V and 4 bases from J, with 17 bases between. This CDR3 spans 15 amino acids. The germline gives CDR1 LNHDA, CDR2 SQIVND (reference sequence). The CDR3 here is CASKLGGNAYNEQFF. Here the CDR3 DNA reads TGTGCCAGTAAACTCGGGGGAAATGCGTACAATGAGCAGTTCTTC.

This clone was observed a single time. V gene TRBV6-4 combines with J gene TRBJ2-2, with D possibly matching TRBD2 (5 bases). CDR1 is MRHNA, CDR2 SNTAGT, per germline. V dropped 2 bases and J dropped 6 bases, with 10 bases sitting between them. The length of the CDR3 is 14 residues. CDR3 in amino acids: CASSDRRGSGELFF. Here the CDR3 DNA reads TGTGCCAGCAGTGACAGGCGAGGGTCCGGGGAGCTGTTTTTT.

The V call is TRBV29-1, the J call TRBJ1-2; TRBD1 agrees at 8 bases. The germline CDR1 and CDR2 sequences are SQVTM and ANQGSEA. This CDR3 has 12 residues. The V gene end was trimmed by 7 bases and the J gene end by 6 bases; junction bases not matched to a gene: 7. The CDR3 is CSGQQGGHGYTF. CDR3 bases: TGCAGCGGACAACAGGGGGGGCATGGCTACACCTTC. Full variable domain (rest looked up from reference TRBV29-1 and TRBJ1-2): SAVISQKPSRDICQRGTSLTIQCQVDSQVTMMFWYRQQPGQSLTLIATANQGSEATYESGFVIDKFPISRPNLTFSTLTVSNMSPEDSSIYLCSGQQGGHGYTFGSGTRLTVV.

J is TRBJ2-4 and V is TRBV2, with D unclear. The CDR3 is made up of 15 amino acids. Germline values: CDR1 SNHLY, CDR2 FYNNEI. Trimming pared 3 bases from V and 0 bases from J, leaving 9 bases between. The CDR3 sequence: CASSDDFLAKNIQYF. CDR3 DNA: TGTGCCAGCAGTGATGACTTCCTAGCCAAAAACATTCAGTACTTC.

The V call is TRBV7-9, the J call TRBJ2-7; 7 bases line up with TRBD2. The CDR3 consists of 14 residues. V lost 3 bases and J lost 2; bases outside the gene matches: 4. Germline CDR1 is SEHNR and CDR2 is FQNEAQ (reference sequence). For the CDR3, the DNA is TGTGCCAGCAGCTTTGGTGGGGGGGCCTACGAGCAGTACTTC. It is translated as CASSFGGGAYEQYF.

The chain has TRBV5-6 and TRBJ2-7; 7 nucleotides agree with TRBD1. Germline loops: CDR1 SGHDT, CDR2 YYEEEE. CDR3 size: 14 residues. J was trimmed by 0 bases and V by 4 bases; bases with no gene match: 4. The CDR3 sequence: CASSLGDSSYEQYF. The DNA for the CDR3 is TGTGCCAGCAGCCTAGGGGACAGCTCCTACGAGCAGTACTTC.

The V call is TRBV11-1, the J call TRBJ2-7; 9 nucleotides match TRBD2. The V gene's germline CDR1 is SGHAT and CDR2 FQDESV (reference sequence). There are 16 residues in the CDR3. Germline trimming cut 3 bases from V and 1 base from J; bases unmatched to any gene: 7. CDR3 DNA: TGTGCCAGCAGCTTTTATACTAGCGGGCGATCCTACGAGCAGTACTTC. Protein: CASSFYTSGRSYEQYF.

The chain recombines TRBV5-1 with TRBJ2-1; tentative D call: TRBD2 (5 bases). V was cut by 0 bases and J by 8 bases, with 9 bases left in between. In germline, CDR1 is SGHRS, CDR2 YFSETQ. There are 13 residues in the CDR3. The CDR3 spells CASSLAIGDEQFF. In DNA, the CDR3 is TGCGCCAGCAGCTTGGCCATCGGGGATGAGCAGTTCTTC. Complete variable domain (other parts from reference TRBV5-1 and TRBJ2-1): KAGVTQTPRYLIKTRGQQVTLSCSPISGHRSVSWYQQTPGQGLQFLFEYFSETQRNKGNFPGRFSGRQFSNSRSEMNVSTLELGDSALYLCASSLAIGDEQFFGPGTRLTVL.

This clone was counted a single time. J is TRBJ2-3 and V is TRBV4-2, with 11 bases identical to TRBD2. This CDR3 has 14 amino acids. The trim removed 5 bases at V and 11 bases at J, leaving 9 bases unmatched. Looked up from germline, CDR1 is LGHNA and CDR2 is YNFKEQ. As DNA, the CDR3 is TGTGCCAGCAGCAAAACTAGCGGGGGACCGGGGCAGTATTTT. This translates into CASSKTSGGPGQYF.

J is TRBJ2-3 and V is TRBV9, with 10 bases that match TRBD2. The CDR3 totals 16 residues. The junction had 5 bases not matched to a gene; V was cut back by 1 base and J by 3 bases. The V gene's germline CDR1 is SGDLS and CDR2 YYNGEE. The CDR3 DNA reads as TGTGCCAGCAGCGTACGGGCTAGCGGGGGAACAGATACGCAGTATTTT. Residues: CASSVRASGGTDTQYF.

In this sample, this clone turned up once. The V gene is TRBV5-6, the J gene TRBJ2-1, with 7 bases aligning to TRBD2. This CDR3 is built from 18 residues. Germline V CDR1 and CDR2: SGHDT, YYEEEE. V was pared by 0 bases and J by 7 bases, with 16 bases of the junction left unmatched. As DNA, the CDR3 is TGTGCCAGCAGCTTGGGTTGGGGAGGGCGATACAAAATAAATGAGCAGTTCTTC. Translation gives CASSLGWGGRYKINEQFF.

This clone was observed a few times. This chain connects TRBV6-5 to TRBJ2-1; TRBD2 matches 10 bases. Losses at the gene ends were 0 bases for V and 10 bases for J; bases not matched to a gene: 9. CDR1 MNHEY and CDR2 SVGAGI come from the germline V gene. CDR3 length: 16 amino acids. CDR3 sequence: CASSYSGLAGEGEQFF. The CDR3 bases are TGTGCCAGCAGTTACTCGGGTCTAGCGGGGGAGGGAGAGCAGTTCTTC.

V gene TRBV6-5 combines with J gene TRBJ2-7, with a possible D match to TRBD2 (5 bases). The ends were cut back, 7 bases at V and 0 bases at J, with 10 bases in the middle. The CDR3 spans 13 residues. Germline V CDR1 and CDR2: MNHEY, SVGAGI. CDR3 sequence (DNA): TGTGCCAGCACATCTGGGAGCTCCTACGAGCAGTACTTC. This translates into CASTSGSSYEQYF.

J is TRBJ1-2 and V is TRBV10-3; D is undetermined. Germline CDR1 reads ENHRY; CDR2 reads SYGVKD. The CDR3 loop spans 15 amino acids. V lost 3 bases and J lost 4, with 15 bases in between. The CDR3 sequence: CAISDSGLESYGYTF. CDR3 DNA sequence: TGTGCCATCAGTGATTCCGGACTGGAGAGCTATGGCTACACCTTC.

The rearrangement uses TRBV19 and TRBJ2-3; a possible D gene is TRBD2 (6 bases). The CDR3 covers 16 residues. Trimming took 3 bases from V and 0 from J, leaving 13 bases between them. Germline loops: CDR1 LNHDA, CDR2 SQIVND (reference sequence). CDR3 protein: CASSMGSGTSTDTQYF. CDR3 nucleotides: TGTGCCAGTAGTATGGGTAGCGGCACTAGCACAGATACGCAGTATTTT.

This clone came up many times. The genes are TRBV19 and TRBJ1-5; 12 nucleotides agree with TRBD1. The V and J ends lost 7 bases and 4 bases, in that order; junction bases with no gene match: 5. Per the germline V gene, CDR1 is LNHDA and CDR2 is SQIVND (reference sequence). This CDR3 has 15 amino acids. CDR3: CASTGTGGGNQPQHF. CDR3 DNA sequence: TGTGCCAGTACCGGGACAGGGGGCGGGAATCAGCCCCAGCATTTT.

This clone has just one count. As DNA, the CDR3 is TGTGCCAGCAGTTACGTCGACAGGGCTGCCTATGGCTACACCTTC. This gives the protein CASSYVDRAAYGYTF. The chain uses TRBV6-2 or TRBV6-3 and TRBJ1-2; 7 bases align to TRBD1. Germline CDR1 is MNHEY and CDR2 is SVGEGT. The CDR3 extends over 15 amino acids. Germline trimming cut 2 bases from V and 4 bases from J; bases unmatched to any gene: 7.

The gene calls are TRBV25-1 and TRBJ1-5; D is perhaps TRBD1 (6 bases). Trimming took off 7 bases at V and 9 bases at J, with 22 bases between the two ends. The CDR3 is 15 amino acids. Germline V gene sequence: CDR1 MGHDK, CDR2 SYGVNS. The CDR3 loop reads CASTSLGAPNWPQHF. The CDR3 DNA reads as TGTGCCAGCACCTCTCTGGGGGCGCCGAATTGGCCCCAGCATTTT.

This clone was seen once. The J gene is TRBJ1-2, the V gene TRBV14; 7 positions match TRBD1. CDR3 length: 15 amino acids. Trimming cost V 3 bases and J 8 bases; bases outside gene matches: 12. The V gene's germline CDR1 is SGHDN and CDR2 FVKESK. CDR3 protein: CASSQFLQGKDGYTF. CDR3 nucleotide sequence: TGTGCCAGCAGCCAGTTTTTACAGGGGAAAGACGGCTACACCTTC.

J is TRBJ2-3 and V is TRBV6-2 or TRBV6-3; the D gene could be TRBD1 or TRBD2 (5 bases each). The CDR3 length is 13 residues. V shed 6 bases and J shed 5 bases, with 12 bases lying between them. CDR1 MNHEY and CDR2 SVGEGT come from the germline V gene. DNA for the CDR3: TGTGCCAGCAGCCCGGGGCGAGTAGATACGCAGTATTTT. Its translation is CASSPGRVDTQYF.

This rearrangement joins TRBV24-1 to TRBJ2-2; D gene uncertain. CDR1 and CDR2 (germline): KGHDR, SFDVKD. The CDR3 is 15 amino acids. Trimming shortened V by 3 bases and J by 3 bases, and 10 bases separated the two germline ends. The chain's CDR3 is CATSDLQMDTGELFF. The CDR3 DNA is TGTGCCACCAGTGATCTTCAGATGGACACCGGGGAGCTGTTTTTT.

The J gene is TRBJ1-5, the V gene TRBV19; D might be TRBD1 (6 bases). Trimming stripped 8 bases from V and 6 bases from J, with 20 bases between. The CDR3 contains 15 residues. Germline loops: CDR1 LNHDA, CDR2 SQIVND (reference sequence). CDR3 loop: CASSPTGKESQPQHF. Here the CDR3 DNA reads TGTGCCAGTTCTCCGACAGGCAAGGAGAGTCAGCCCCAGCATTTT.